This TCR beta chain was obtained from a study of blood T cell repertoires in COVID-19. Study summary: Sites across the United States, Italy and Spain contributed samples from acute and convalescent COVID-19. Sources were T cells, B-cell-depleted T cells, or PBMCs; the material itself was cDNA or gDNA.

The length of the CDR3 is 14 residues. The V gene's germline CDR1 is MNHEY and CDR2 SVGAGI. V gave up 4 bases and J gave up 4 bases, with 11 bases separating them. Per the original data handling: It was from reference gene primer amplification that nucleated cell counts were estimated. TCRdb keeps only in-frame clones here, not all; method: immunoSEQ multiplex PCR. V and J calls and clone size come straight from that table; D and trimming were deduced from the DNA. This table holds almost 95,000 clones, roughly 72% found once. The chain joins TRBV6-5 to TRBJ1-5, with a possible D match to TRBD1 (6 bases). The specimen was peripheral blood. The receptor was isolated from an older woman in a cohort sampled during active or convalescent COVID-19. CDR3: CASSWGQGNQPQHF. The CDR3 DNA reads as TGTGCCAGCAGTTGGGGGCAGGGAAATCAGCCCCAGCATTTT.